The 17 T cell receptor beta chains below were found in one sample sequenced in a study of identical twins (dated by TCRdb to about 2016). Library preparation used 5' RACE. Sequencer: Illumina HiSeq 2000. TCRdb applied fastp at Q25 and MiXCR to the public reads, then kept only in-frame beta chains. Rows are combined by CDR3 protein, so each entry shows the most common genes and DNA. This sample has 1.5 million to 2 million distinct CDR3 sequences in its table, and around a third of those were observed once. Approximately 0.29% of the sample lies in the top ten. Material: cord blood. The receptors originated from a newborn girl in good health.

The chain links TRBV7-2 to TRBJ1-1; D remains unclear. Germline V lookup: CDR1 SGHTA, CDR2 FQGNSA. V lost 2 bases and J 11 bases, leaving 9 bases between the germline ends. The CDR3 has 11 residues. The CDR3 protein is CASSLKLGAFF. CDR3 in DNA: TGTGCCAGCAGCTTAAAGTTGGGCGCTTTCTTT.

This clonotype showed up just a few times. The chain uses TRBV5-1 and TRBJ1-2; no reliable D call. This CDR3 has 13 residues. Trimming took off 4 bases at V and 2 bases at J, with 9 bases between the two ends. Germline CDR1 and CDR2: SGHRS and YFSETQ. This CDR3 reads CASSPEQNYGYTF. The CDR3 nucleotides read TGCGCCAGCAGCCCCGAACAGAACTATGGCTACACCTTC.

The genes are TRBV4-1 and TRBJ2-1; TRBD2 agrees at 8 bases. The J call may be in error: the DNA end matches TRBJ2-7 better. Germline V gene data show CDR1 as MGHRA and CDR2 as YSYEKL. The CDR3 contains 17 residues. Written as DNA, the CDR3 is TGCGCCAGCAGCCAAAGAGTGAGACTAGCGATCAACAATGAGCAGTACTTC. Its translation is CASSQRVRLAINNEQYF.

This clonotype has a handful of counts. This CDR3 reads CASSLAPVANTEAFF. The CDR3 nucleotides are TGTGCCAGCAGCTTAGCCCCAGTCGCGAACACTGAAGCTTTCTTT. The chain links TRBV5-4 to TRBJ1-1; D is unresolved. The germline CDR1 and CDR2 sequences are SGHNT and YYREEE (reference sequence). The ends were cut back, 2 bases at V and 1 base at J, with 12 bases in the middle. The CDR3 runs to 15 residues.

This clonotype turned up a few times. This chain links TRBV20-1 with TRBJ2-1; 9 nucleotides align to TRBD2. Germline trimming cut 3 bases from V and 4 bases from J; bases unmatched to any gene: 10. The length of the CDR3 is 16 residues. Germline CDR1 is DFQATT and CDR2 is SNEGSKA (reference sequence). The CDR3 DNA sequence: TGCAGTGCTAGCGGGAATAGCGGGGGTGGGTACAATGAGCAGTTCTTC. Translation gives CSASGNSGGGYNEQFF.

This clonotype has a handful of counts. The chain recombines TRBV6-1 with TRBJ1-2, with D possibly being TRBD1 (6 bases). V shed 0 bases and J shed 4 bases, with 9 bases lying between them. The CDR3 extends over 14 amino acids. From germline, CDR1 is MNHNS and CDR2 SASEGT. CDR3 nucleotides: TGTGCCAGCAGTGAAGCGTTAGGGGGCTATGGCTACACCTTC. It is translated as CASSEALGGYGYTF.

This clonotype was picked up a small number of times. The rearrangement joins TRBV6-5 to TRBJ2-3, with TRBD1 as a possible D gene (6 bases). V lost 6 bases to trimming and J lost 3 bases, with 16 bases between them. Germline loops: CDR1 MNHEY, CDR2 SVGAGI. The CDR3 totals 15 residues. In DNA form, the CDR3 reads TGTGCCAGCAGCCCTATGGGCAGGGGTACAGATACGCAGTATTTT. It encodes CASSPMGRGTDTQYF.

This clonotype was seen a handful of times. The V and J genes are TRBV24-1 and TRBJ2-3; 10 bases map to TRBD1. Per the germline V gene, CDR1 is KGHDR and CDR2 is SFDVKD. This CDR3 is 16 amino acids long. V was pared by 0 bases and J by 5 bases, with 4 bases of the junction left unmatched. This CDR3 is CATSDLPGQGKDTQYF. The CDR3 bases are TGTGCCACCAGTGATTTGCCGGGACAGGGGAAAGATACGCAGTATTTT.

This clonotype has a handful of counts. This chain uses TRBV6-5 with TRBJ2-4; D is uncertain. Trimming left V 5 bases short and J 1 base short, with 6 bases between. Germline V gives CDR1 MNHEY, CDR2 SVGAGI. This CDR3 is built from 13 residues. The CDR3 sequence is CASSPTAKNIQYF. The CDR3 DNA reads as TGTGCCAGCAGTCCCACGGCCAAAAACATTCAGTACTTC.

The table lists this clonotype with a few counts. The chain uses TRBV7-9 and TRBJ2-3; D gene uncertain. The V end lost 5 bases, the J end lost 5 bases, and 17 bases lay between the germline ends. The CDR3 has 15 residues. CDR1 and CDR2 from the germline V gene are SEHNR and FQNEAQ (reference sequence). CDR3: CASSPISLRGDTQYF. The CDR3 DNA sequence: TGTGCCAGCAGCCCCATCTCCCTTAGAGGAGATACGCAGTATTTT. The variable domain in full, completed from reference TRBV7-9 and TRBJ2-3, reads DTGVSQNPRHKITKRGQNVTFRCDPISEHNRLYWYRQTLGQGPEFLTYFQNEAQLEKSRLLSDRFSAERPKGSFSTLEIQRTEQGDSAMYLCASSPISLRGDTQYFGPGTRLTVL.

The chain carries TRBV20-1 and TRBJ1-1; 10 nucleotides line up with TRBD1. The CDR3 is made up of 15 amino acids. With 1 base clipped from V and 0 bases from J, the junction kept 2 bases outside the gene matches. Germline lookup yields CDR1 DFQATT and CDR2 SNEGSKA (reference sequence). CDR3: CSARGDRGLNTEAFF. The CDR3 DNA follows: TGCAGTGCTAGAGGGGACAGGGGCCTGAACACTGAAGCTTTCTTT.

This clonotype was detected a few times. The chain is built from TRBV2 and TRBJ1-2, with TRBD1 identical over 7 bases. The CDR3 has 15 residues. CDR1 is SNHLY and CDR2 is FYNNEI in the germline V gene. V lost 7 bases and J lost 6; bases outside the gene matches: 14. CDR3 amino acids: CASISLTGRDHGYTF. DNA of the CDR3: TGTGCCAGCATTTCCTTGACAGGGCGTGATCATGGCTACACCTTC.

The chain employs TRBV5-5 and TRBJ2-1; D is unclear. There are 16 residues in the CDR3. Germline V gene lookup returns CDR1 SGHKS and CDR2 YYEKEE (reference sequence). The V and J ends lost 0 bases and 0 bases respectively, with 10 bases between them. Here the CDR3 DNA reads TGTGCCAGCAGCTTGGCGGCTAGAGGCTCCTACAATGAGCAGTTCTTC. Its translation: CASSLAARGSYNEQFF.

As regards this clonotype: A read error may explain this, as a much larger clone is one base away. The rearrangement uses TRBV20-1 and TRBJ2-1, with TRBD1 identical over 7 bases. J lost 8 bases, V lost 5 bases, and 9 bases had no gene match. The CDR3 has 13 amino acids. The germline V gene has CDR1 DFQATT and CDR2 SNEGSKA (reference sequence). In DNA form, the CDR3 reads TGCAGTGCTGACGACAGGGCCCCGGATGAGCAGTTCTTC. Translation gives CSADDRAPDEQFF.

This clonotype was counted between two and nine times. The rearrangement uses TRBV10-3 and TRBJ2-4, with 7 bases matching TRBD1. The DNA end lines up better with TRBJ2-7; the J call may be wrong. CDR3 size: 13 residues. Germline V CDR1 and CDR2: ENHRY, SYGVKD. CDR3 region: CAISIQGSYEQYF. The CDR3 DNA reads TGTGCCATCAGTATACAGGGGTCCTACGAGCAGTACTTC.

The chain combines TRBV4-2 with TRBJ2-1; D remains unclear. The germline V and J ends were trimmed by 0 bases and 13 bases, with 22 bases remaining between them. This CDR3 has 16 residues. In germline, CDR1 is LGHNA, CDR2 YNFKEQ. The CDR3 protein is CASSQDPMGIGETQFF. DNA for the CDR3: TGTGCCAGCAGCCAAGACCCCATGGGCATTGGAGAGACCCAGTTCTTC.

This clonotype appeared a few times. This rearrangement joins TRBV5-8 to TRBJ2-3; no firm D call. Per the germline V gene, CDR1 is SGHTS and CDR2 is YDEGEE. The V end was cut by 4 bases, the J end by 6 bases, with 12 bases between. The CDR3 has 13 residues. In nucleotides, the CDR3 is TGTGCCAGCAGCCGGCCACCTAGGGATACGCAGTATTTT. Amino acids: CASSRPPRDTQYF.